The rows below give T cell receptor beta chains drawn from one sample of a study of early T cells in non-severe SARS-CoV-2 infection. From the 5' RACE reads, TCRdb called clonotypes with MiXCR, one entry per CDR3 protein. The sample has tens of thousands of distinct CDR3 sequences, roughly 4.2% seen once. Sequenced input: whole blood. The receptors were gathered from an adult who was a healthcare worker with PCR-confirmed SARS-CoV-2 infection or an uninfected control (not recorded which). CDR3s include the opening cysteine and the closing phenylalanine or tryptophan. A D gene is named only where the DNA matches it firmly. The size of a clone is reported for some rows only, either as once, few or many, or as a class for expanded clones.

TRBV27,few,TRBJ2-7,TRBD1,CASSLRQGSYEQYF,TGTGCCAGCAGTTTGAGACAGGGCTCCTACGAGCAGTACTTC
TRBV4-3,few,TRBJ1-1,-,CASSQGFSGSLIEAFF,TGCGCCAGCAGCCAAGGGTTTTCGGGCTCTCTGATTGAAGCTTTCTTT
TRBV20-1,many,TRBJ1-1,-,CSARLGIRNTEAFF,TGCAGTGCTAGGTTAGGGATTCGGAACACTGAAGCTTTCTTT
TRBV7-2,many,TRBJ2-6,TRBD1,CASSQTGAVRSGANVLTF,TGTGCCAGCAGCCAAACAGGGGCGGTCAGGTCTGGGGCCAACGTCCTGACTTTC
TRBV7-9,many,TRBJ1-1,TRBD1,CASTSGDREGTEAFF,TGTGCCAGCACCAGTGGTGACAGGGAGGGCACTGAAGCTTTCTTT
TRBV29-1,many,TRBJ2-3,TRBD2,CSVEVGLAGGYTQYF,TGCAGCGTTGAAGTTGGGCTAGCGGGGGGCTATACGCAGTATTTT
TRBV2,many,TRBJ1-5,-,CASGGGLNQPQHF,TGTGCCAGCGGGGGGGGCTTGAATCAGCCCCAGCATTTT
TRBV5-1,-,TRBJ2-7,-,CASSLSPTYEQYF,TGCGCCAGCAGCTTGAGCCCAACCTACGAGCAGTACTTC
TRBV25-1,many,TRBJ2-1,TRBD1,CASSEPGTGLNEQFF,TGTGCCAGCAGTGAACCCGGGACAGGGCTCAATGAGCAGTTCTTC
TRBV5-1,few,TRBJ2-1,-,CASSFSPGKNEQFF,TGCGCCAGCAGCTTTTCCCCAGGGAAGAATGAGCAGTTCTTC
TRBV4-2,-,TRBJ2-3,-,CASSQDSRDTQYF,TGTGCCAGCAGCCAAGACTCGAGAGATACGCAGTATTTT
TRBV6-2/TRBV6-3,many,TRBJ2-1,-,CASSYGRGLNYNEQFF,TGTGCCAGCAGTTACGGTAGGGGCCTCAACTACAATGAGCAGTTCTTC
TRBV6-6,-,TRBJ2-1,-,CASSYGRGHYNEQFF,TGTGCCAGCAGTTATGGGAGGGGACACTACAATGAGCAGTTCTTC
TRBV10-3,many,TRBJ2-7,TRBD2,CAIAAGGTYEQYF,TGTGCCATCGCAGCGGGGGGAACCTACGAGCAGTACTTC
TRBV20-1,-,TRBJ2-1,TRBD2,CSARDLAGGIDEQFF,TGCAGTGCTAGAGATCTGGCGGGGGGGATCGATGAGCAGTTCTTC
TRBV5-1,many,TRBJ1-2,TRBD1,CASSLGGQGDGYTF,TGCGCCAGCAGCTTGGGAGGGCAGGGGGATGGCTACACCTTC
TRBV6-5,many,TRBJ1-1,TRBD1,CASSYSQAGGTEAFF,TGTGCCAGCAGTTACTCTCAGGCAGGGGGGACTGAAGCTTTCTTT
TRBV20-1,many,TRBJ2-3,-,CSAQGDTDTQYF,TGCAGTGCCCAGGGAGACACAGATACGCAGTATTTT
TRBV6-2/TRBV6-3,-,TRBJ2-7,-,CASSYSGRGTYEQYF,TGTGCCAGCAGTTACTCAGGCAGGGGAACCTACGAGCAGTACTTC
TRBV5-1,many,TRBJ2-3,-,CASSLALPGLNTDTQYF,TGCGCCAGCAGCTTGGCCCTTCCTGGACTAAACACAGATACGCAGTATTTT
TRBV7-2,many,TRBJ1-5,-,CASSPNLLQPQHF,TGTGCCAGCAGCCCTAACCTCCTACAGCCCCAGCATTTT
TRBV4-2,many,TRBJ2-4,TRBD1,CASSNRDRANIQYF,TGTGCCAGCAGCAACCGGGACAGAGCAAACATTCAGTACTTC
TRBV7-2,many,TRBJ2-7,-,CASSLGLGSYEQYF,TGTGCCAGCAGCTTAGGCCTTGGGTCCTACGAGCAGTACTTC
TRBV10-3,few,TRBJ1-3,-,CAINQGPRDTIYF,TGTGCCATCAATCAAGGTCCCCGGGACACCATATATTTT
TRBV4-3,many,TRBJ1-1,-,CASSQDVRVGTEAFF,TGCGCCAGCAGCCAAGATGTACGAGTGGGGACTGAAGCTTTCTTT
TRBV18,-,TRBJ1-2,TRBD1,CVSSQGSVYYGYTF,TGTGTCAGCTCACAGGGGTCGGTTTACTATGGCTACACCTTC
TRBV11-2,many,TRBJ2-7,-,CASSPTIRHRGFAYEQYF,TGTGCCAGCAGCCCCACGATACGACACCGGGGGTTTGCCTACGAGCAGTACTTC
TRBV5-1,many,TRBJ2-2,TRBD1,CASSVTGRTGELFF,TGCGCCAGCAGCGTGACAGGGCGCACCGGGGAGCTGTTTTTT
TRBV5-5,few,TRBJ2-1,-,CASSLDSSSSYNEQFF,TGTGCCAGCAGCTTGGACAGCTCTAGCTCCTACAATGAGCAGTTCTTC
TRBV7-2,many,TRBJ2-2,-,CASSLTGSANTGELFF,TGTGCCAGCAGCTTAACGGGATCAGCGAACACCGGGGAGCTGTTTTTT
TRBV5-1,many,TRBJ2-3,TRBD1,CASSGTGGMQADTQYF,TGCGCCAGCAGTGGGACAGGGGGCATGCAGGCAGATACGCAGTATTTT
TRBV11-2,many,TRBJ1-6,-,CASSPGQSNSPLHF,TGTGCCAGCAGCCCCGGACAGTCGAATTCACCCCTCCATTTT
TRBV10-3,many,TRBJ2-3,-,CAISESGVTLINTQYF,TGTGCCATCAGTGAGTCGGGCGTCACCTTGATTAATACGCAGTATTTT
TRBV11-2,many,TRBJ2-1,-,CASSSLQGYEQFF,TGTGCCAGCAGCTCCCTACAGGGCTATGAGCAGTTCTTC
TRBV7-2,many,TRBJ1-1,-,CASSLASQVPGLAFF,TGTGCCAGCAGCTTAGCATCCCAGGTGCCAGGATTAGCTTTCTTT
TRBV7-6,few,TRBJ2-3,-,CASSLAHSTDTQYF,TGTGCCAGCAGCTTAGCGCATAGCACAGATACGCAGTATTTT
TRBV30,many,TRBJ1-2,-,CAWSRSGYGYTF,TGTGCCTGGAGTAGGAGTGGGTATGGCTACACCTTC